This entry is about one T cell receptor beta chain. What this receptor recognizes is not known. Qualities for individual bases were not recorded, and no much larger clone is one base off. CDR3 length: 12 amino acids, cysteine to phenylalanine. Only the CDR3 part of the read is kept: 36 bases, read in frame from the first base. The germline V gene encodes CDR1 SGHVS and CDR2 FQNEAQ. The junction shows trimming of 5 bases on V and 8 bases on J, plus 10 bases between the germline ends. Genomic DNA was isolated using the Qiagen DNeasy kit from unsorted PBMCs as well as from negatively selected CD4+ and CD8+ fractions. TCR beta CDR3 regions were amplified by immunoSEQ multiplex PCR using primers annealing to V and J segments. A synthetic immune receptor repertoire was used to minimize amplification bias, and any remaining bias was removed computationally after sequencing. In the paper's pipeline: Repertoire diversity was quantified as the Shannon entropy index using custom Python scripts. The unsorted, CD4+ and CD8+ repertoires were each analyzed separately, with the exception of combined analyses, where CD4+ and CD8+ sequences were merged in silico. A clone counted as expanded when the clone's frequency after treatment rose at least 2-fold relative to C1D1, and clones undetected at baseline were given a pseudocount of 0.5. Singleton clones were defined as clones with 0 or 1 copy at C1D1, and non-singleton clones were defined as clones with 2 or more copies. Clones expanded in unsorted samples were labelled as CD4+, CD8+ or unknown by matching protein sequences in sorted samples from the same patient. Wilcoxon tests were applied to paired samples to test diversity changes from C1D1 to C4D1. TCRdb took this table from immuneACCESS and kept in-frame rearrangements with V and J called. Such tables lack part of the clones; where checked against another copy, unresolved V genes explain under half of the gap, and the rest is unexplained. V, J and clone size are those of that table, while D and trimming were read from the DNA. This sample comprises about 22,000 clones, 69% of them detected only once. Together, the top ten hold 3.3% of the sample.

This sample was included in a study of PD-1 blockade in classical Hodgkin lymphoma (dated by TCRdb to 2020 to 2021). Regarding the research as a whole: Nivolumab dosing was 3 mg/kg intravenously every 2 weeks, continuing until either disease progression or unacceptable toxicity. The study used CyTOF and TCR beta sequencing to define a peripheral blood immune signature of response to PD-1 blockade in classical Hodgkin lymphoma.

Overall results and qualifications from the work: The study was limited to a single clinical trial cohort, and causes of repertoire differences, possibly disease activity or prior therapy, remained undefined. Baseline TCR diversity was reported to be lower in newly diagnosed patients than in healthy donors and to be lower still in relapsed/refractory patients. Patients starting nivolumab less than 1 year after ASCT had lower diversity and were excluded from later analyses to avoid confounding by immune reconstitution. Baseline diversity similar to that of newly diagnosed patients was observed in trial patients achieving complete response, whereas significantly lower diversity was observed in partial responders and progressors. CD4+ but not CD8+ TCR diversity rose significantly by C4D1 (p=0.0027 vs p=0.16), most apparent in complete responders (p=0.02).

The time point label corresponds to: cycle 1 day 1 (C1D1), immediately before nivolumab initiation. Every trial patient had relapsed after autologous stem cell transplantation, and cohorts A, B and C differed in prior brentuximab vedotin exposure. The trial cohort comprised 56 patients with relapsed/refractory classical Hodgkin lymphoma whose best overall responses were complete response, partial response or progressive disease. Trial patients were treated with single-agent nivolumab in the multi-cohort phase II CheckMate 205 trial. An independent review committee assessed best overall response by applying the 2007 International Working Group response criteria. Trial PBMCs were obtained immediately prior to nivolumab initiation (C1D1) and on therapy at cycle 2 day 1 and cycle 4 day 1. Peripheral blood was collected in 8 mL Vacutainer Cell Preparation Tubes, from which PBMCs were isolated by centrifugation and then cryopreserved.

The rearrangement combines TRBV7-8 with TRBJ2-4; the D gene cannot be named for sure. This clonotype was sampled from a human donor with classical Hodgkin lymphoma. The source was peripheral blood mononuclear cells (PBMCs), collected at baseline. Read as DNA, the sequence is TGTGCCAGCAGCACCCAAGAAGACATTCAGTACTTC. It translates to CASSTQEDIQYF.